The T cell receptor (beta chain) described here comes from a study of blood T cells in healthy people across ages. Primers used in a second PCR of about 6 to 11 cycles were a sample-barcoded 5' primer and a J-beta primer mix. TCRdb recomputed calls from the 5' RACE reads with MiXCR, one row per CDR3 protein. Of fewer than 1,200,000 distinct CDR3 sequences in the sample, approximately 25% were seen once. This clonotype appeared a single time. The antigen is undetermined. At one boundary the junction diverges from the germline segment, which might be a read error. Whole-study findings and limits: Total diversity from one million sequenced T cells was likely underestimated.

In each sample, at least 7 million PBMCs were isolated. This sample also belongs to another study, concerning T cells of mothers and their children.

Specimen: blood. The TCR comes from a girl aged 2 to 9 in good health.

The chain's CDR3 is CASSYQGVHEELFF. Here the CDR3 DNA reads TGTGCCAGCAGCTATCAGGGGGTTCATGAAGAACTGTTTTTT. This rearrangement joins TRBV7-8 to TRBJ1-4, with 7 positions matching TRBD1. CDR3 length: 14 amino acids. CDR1 is SGHVS, CDR2 FQNEAQ, per germline.